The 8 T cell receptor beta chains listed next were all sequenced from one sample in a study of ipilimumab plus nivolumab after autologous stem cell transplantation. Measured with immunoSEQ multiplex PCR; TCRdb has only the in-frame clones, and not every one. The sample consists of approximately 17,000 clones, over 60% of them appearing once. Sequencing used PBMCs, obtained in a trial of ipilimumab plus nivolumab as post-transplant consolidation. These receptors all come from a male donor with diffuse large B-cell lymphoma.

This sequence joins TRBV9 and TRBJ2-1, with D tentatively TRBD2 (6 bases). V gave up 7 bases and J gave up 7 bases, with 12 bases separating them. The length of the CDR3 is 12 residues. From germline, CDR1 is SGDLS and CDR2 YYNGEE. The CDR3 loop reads CASGLGGNEQFF. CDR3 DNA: TGTGCCAGCGGTCTTGGGGGGAATGAGCAGTTCTTC.

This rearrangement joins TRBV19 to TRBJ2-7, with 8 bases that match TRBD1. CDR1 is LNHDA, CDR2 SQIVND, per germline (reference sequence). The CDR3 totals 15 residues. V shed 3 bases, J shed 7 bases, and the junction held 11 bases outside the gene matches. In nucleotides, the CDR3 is TGTGCCAGTAGTATCGATGGAGGCAGGGGGCGAGAGCAGTACTTC. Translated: CASSIDGGRGREQYF. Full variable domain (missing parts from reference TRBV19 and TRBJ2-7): DGGITQSPKYLFRKEGQNVTLSCEQNLNHDAMYWYRQDPGQGLRLIYYSQIVNDFQKGDIAEGYSVSREKKESFPLTVTSAQKNPTAFYLCASSIDGGRGREQYFGPGTRLTVT.

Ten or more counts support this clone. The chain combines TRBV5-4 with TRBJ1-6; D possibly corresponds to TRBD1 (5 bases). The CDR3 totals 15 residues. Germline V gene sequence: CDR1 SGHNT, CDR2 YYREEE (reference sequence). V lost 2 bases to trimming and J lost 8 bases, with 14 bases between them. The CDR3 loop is CASSLGTDMYSPLHF. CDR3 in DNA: TGTGCCAGCAGCTTAGGGACGGATATGTATTCACCCCTCCACTTT.

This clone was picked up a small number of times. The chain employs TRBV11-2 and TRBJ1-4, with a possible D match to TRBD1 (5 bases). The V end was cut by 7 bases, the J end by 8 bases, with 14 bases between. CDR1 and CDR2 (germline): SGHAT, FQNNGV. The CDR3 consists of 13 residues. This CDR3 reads CASIPNRGEKLFF. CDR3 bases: TGTGCCAGCATTCCTAACCGGGGCGAAAAACTGTTTTTT.

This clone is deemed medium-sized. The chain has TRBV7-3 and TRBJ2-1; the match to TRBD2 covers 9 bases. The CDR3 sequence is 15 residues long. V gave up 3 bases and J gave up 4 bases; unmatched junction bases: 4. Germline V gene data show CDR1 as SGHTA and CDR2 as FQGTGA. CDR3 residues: CASSLEAGGYNEQFF. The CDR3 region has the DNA TGTGCCAGCAGCTTGGAAGCGGGGGGTTACAATGAGCAGTTCTTC.

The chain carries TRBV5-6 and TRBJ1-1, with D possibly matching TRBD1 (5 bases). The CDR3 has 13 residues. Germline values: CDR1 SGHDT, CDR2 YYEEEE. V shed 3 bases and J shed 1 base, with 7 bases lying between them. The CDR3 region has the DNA TGTGCCAGCAGCTGGGACTGGAACACTGAAGCTTTCTTT. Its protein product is CASSWDWNTEAFF.

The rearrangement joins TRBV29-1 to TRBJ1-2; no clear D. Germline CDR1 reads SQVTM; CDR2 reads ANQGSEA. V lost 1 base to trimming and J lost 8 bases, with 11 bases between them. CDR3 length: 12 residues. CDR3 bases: TGCAGCGTTGAAGTTGATAGCGACGGCTACACCTTC. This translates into CSVEVDSDGYTF.

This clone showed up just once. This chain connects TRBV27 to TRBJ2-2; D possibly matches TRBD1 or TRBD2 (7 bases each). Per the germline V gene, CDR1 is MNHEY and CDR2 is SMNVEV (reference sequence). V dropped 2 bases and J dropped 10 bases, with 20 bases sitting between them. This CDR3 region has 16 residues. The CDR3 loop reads CASSLNAGGAPEELFF. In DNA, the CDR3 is TGTGCCAGCAGTTTAAACGCAGGGGGGGCACCCGAGGAGCTGTTTTTT.